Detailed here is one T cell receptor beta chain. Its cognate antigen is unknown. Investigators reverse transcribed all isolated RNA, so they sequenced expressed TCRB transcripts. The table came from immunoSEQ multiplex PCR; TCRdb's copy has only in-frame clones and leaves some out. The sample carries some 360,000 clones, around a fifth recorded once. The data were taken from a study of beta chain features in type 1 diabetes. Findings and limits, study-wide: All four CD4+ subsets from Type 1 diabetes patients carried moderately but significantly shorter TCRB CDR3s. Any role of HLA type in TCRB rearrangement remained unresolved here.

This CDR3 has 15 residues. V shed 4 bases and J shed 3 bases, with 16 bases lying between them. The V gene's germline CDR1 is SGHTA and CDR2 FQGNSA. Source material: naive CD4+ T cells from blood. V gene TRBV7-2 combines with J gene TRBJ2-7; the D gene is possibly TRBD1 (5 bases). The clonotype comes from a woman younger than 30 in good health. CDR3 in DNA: TGTGCCAGCAGCTCCTCCCGGACACTGAGCTACGAGCAGTACTTC. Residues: CASSSSRTLSYEQYF.